Following are 12 T cell receptor beta chains from one sample sequenced in a study of blood T cell repertoires in COVID-19. Sequencing was performed with immunoSEQ multiplex PCR; in TCRdb, only in-frame clones are kept and a portion is missing. Of about 280,000 clones listed, around 90% are singletons. Sequenced input: PBMCs or T cells enriched from blood (not recorded which). The receptors were sampled from a woman between 18 and 30 years old with acute COVID-19.

The CDR3 reads CASSERGGVVYGYTF. DNA of the CDR3: TGCGCCAGCAGTGAGCGGGGGGGGGTTGTCTATGGCTACACCTTC. V usage is TRBV10-2 and J usage is TRBJ1-2; TRBD1 is a possible D gene (5 bases). CDR1 WSHSY and CDR2 SAAADI come from the germline V gene. The length of the CDR3 is 15 residues. V lost 2 bases and J 4 bases, leaving 14 bases between the germline ends.

DNA of the CDR3: TGTGCCTGGAGTGTAGGACTAGCGGCCACCGGGGAGCTGTTTTTT. Its protein product is CAWSVGLAATGELFF. The chain links TRBV30 to TRBJ2-2; 10 bases align to TRBD2. The CDR3 is 15 amino acids. The germline CDR1 and CDR2 sequences are GTSNPN and SVGIG (reference sequence). Trimming at V came to 0 bases and at J to 4 bases, leaving 2 bases not matched to a gene. The variable domain in full, completed from reference TRBV30 and TRBJ2-2, reads SQTIHQWPATLVQPVGSPLSLECTVEGTSNPNLYWYRQAAGRGLQLLFYSVGIGQISSEVPQNLSASRPQDRQFILSSKKLLLSDSGFYLCAWSVGLAATGELFFGEGSRLTVL.

This clone was seen a handful of times. The chain has TRBV4-2 and TRBJ1-2; 9 bases are shared with TRBD1. The trim removed 4 bases at V and 7 bases at J, leaving 10 bases unmatched. The CDR3 has 15 residues. Germline CDR1 reads LGHNA; CDR2 reads YNFKEQ. CDR3 amino acids: CASSLDGQGMTGYTF. The DNA of the CDR3 is TGTGCCAGCAGCCTTGACGGACAGGGGATGACTGGCTACACCTTC.

The V gene is TRBV5-1, the J gene TRBJ1-1, with D maybe TRBD1 (6 bases). V gave up 0 bases and J gave up 1 base, with 10 bases separating them. Germline V gene lookup returns CDR1 SGHRS and CDR2 YFSETQ. CDR3 length: 15 amino acids. The CDR3 sequence is CASSLDRAGNTEAFF. CDR3 DNA sequence: TGCGCCAGCAGCTTGGACAGGGCCGGGAACACTGAAGCTTTCTTT.

This clone has only one observation. In nucleotides, the CDR3 is TGTGCCAGCAGCGCGGGAGAGAACACTGAAGCTTTCTTT. Amino acid sequence: CASSAGENTEAFF. The chain joins TRBV7-9 to TRBJ1-1, with D uncertain. The CDR3 length is 13 residues. The V and J ends lost 5 bases and 1 base respectively, with 8 bases between them. CDR1 and CDR2 (germline): SEHNR, FQNEAQ (reference sequence).

This chain links TRBV4-1 with TRBJ2-5; 9 bases map to TRBD1. The germline CDR1 and CDR2 sequences are MGHRA and YSYEKL. This CDR3 has 15 amino acids. With V trimmed by 5 bases and J by 4 bases, 8 bases remained unmatched. This CDR3 reads CASSEETGGGETQYF. The CDR3 DNA follows: TGCGCCAGCAGCGAGGAGACAGGGGGGGGAGAGACCCAGTACTTC.

The chain carries TRBV10-3 and TRBJ2-5, with TRBD2 as a possible D gene (6 bases). Between the trimmed V and J ends, which lost 0 bases and 5 bases, there was a span of 13 bases. The CDR3 runs 15 residues. The V gene's germline CDR1 is ENHRY and CDR2 SYGVKD. The CDR3: CAISESTSGLETQYF. Here the CDR3 DNA reads TGTGCCATCAGTGAGTCGACTAGTGGATTGGAGACCCAGTACTTC.

The rearrangement joins TRBV5-4 to TRBJ2-3, with a tentative D call TRBD2 (5 bases). The germline gives CDR1 SGHNT, CDR2 YYREEE (reference sequence). Trimming cost V 6 bases and J 2 bases, with 19 bases left between them. CDR3 size: 16 residues. The CDR3 DNA follows: TGTGCCAGCACCCCCGGGGTGGGCCAAACCACAGATACGCAGTATTTT. Its translation: CASTPGVGQTTDTQYF.

CDR3 sequence reads: CASRVNGQVRNTIYF. The DNA for the CDR3 is TGTGCCAGCAGAGTTAACGGACAGGTCAGGAACACCATATATTTT. The rearrangement links TRBV2 to TRBJ1-3; TRBD1 matches 7 bases. The length of the CDR3 is 15 residues. Per the germline V gene, CDR1 is SNHLY and CDR2 is FYNNEI. V lost 6 bases and J lost 7; bases outside the gene matches: 12.

The CDR3, as DNA: TGCGCCAGCAGCACGGGGACAGGCCGTGAAGCTTTCTTT. Protein: CASSTGTGREAFF. The chain employs TRBV5-1 and TRBJ1-1, with 8 bases that match TRBD1. The CDR3 is 13 amino acids. Germline CDR1 is SGHRS and CDR2 is YFSETQ. V trimming: 4 bases; J trimming: 7 bases; junction bases outside the gene matches: 6.

The table lists this clone with a few counts. The genes are TRBV19 and TRBJ2-1; TRBD1 agrees at 7 bases. CDR1 is LNHDA and CDR2 is SQIVND in the germline V gene (reference sequence). There are 17 residues in the CDR3. The junction had 8 bases not matched to a gene; V was cut back by 3 bases and J by 0 bases. CDR3 DNA: TGTGCCAGTAGTATGACAGGGTCGAGAAGCTCCTACAATGAGCAGTTCTTC. Translating it yields CASSMTGSRSSYNEQFF.

V is TRBV6-5 and J is TRBJ2-5; 11 bases line up with TRBD2. Losses at the gene ends were 8 bases for V and 2 bases for J; bases not matched to a gene: 4. The V gene's germline CDR1 is MNHEY and CDR2 SVGAGI. The CDR3 is 14 residues long. CDR3 in DNA: TGTGCCAGCTTAGCGGGAGGGCCACAAGAGACCCAGTACTTC. This codes for CASLAGGPQETQYF.